This record concerns one T cell receptor beta chain sequence. What it binds is not known. The germline CDR1 and CDR2 sequences are SGHNT and YYREEE (reference sequence). This CDR3 has 14 residues. V was shortened by 3 bases and J by 0 bases, with 8 bases between the two germline ends. This sample is part of a study of shared clonotypes between healthy human individuals. Notes on the study in general: Across a handful of donors, naive CD4 shared roughly 5%, naive CD8 more than 3%, memory CD4 2% to 2.5%, memory CD8 approximately 0.4%.

Sequencing was performed with immunoSEQ multiplex PCR; in TCRdb, only in-frame clones are kept and a portion is missing. The repertoire includes millions of clones, approximately 94% of them detected once, and 0.85% to 1.3% sits in the top ten. CD8 cells classed as naive were CD45RO-negative and positively selected for CCR7, excluding terminally differentiated effector memory CD45RA+ cells. The receptor's source is a man between 18 and 35 years old in good health. The J gene is TRBJ2-3, the V gene TRBV5-4; no firm D call. Sample: naive CD8+ T cells sorted from blood. The CDR3 sequence is CASSSPGSTDTQYF. As DNA, the CDR3 is TGTGCCAGCAGCTCTCCAGGAAGCACAGATACGCAGTATTTT.